The next 31 T cell receptor beta chains were all read from a single sample in a study of blood T cell repertoires in COVID-19. Profiled with immunoSEQ multiplex PCR; TCRdb holds only in-frame clones, not every one. This sample has hundreds of thousands of clones, with 80% to 90% found just once. Sequenced material: PBMCs or T cells enriched from blood (not recorded which). The origin of the receptors is a young man with acute COVID-19.

This rearrangement joins TRBV19 to TRBJ2-1, with TRBD2 matching over 8 bases. This CDR3 region has 16 residues. J gave up 2 bases and V 9 bases, and 12 bases lay outside the gene matches. Germline V gene sequence: CDR1 LNHDA, CDR2 SQIVND (reference sequence). The CDR3 DNA sequence: TGTGCCAGCCACCCGAATAGCGGGGTGACCTACAATGAGCAGTTCTTC. It translates to CASHPNSGVTYNEQFF.

The V call is TRBV11-3, the J call TRBJ2-2, with 7 bases fitting TRBD2. V dropped 0 bases and J dropped 6; count of bases not matched to a gene: 10. CDR3 size: 17 residues. Germline V gene sequence: CDR1 SGHNT, CDR2 YENEEA. As DNA, the CDR3 is TGTGCCAGCAGCTTAGAAAATAACATCCGGGGGGCCGGGGAGCTGTTTTTT. Translation gives CASSLENNIRGAGELFF.

This clone was recorded once. V and J are TRBV7-2 and TRBJ2-6; D not certain. The CDR3 has 17 residues. Deletions cut 0 bases from V and 0 bases from J, with 9 bases between. Germline CDR1 and CDR2: SGHTA and FQGNSA. The CDR3 DNA is TGTGCCAGCAGCTTAGCCGTGGCGGCCTCTGGGGCCAACGTCCTGACTTTC. Translation: CASSLAVAASGANVLTF. Combining the CDR3 with reference TRBV7-2 and TRBJ2-6 gives the whole variable domain GAGVSQSPSNKVTEKGKDVELRCDPISGHTALYWYRQSLGQGLEFLIYFQGNSAPDKSGLPSDRFSAERTGGSVSTLTIQRTQQEDSAVYLCASSLAVAASGANVLTFGAGSRLTVL.

V is TRBV19 and J is TRBJ1-5; no clear D gene. Trimming shortened V by 0 bases and J by 0 bases, and 12 bases separated the two germline ends. The CDR3 covers 17 residues. From germline, CDR1 is LNHDA and CDR2 SQIVND (reference sequence). CDR3: CASSIDRRGVSNQPQHF. CDR3 sequence (DNA): TGTGCCAGTAGTATAGATCGAAGAGGAGTTAGCAATCAGCCCCAGCATTTT. Together with reference TRBV19 and TRBJ1-5, the CDR3 gives the full variable domain: DGGITQSPKYLFRKEGQNVTLSCEQNLNHDAMYWYRQDPGQGLRLIYYSQIVNDFQKGDIAEGYSVSREKKESFPLTVTSAQKNPTAFYLCASSIDRRGVSNQPQHFGDGTRLSIL.

The gene calls are TRBV5-8 and TRBJ1-2; 9 nucleotides align to TRBD1. This CDR3 has 16 amino acids. Trimming at V came to 4 bases and at J to 7 bases, leaving 14 bases not matched to a gene. Germline V gene data show CDR1 as SGHTS and CDR2 as YDEGEE. Here the CDR3 reads CASSDRGTGSSGGYTF. In DNA form, the CDR3 reads TGTGCCAGCAGCGACCGGGGGACAGGGAGTAGCGGTGGCTACACCTTC.

The chain employs TRBV5-4 and TRBJ2-1; 9 bases are shared with TRBD1. Unmatched junction bases numbered 4, after V lost 4 bases and J lost 2 bases. CDR1 and CDR2 from the germline V gene are SGHNT and YYREEE (reference sequence). The CDR3 has 15 amino acids. CDR3 DNA sequence: TGTGCCAGCAGCCGGGGACAGGGCCCCTACAATGAGCAGTTCTTC. It translates to CASSRGQGPYNEQFF.

The chain couples TRBV28 to TRBJ2-2; D is unresolved. Germline CDR1 reads MDHEN; CDR2 reads SYDVKM. Trimming pared 4 bases from V and 1 base from J, leaving 13 bases between. The CDR3 is 16 amino acids. In DNA, the CDR3 is TGTGCCAGCAGTTCTCCCTTCGCAGGGAACACCGGGGAGCTGTTTTTT. This sequence encodes CASSSPFAGNTGELFF. Looking up the rest from reference TRBV28 and TRBJ2-2 gives the full variable domain: DVKVTQSSRYLVKRTGEKVFLECVQDMDHENMFWYRQDPGLGLRLIYFSYDVKMKEKGDIPEGYSVSREKKERFSLILESASTNQTSMYLCASSSPFAGNTGELFFGEGSRLTVL.

This clone came up a few times. The J gene is TRBJ2-2, the V gene TRBV9; 8 bases map to TRBD2. The V gene's germline CDR1 is SGDLS and CDR2 YYNGEE. Trimming took 1 base from V and 7 from J; bases not matched to a gene: 6. This CDR3 contains 15 residues. This chain's CDR3 is CASSVRGLGNGELFF. In nucleotides, the CDR3 is TGTGCCAGCAGCGTACGGGGACTAGGTAACGGGGAGCTGTTTTTT.

This chain joins TRBV2 and TRBJ1-5; possibly TRBD1 for D (5 bases). CDR1 is SNHLY, CDR2 FYNNEI, per germline. CDR3 size: 15 residues. V lost 4 bases and J 4 bases, leaving 14 bases between the germline ends. CDR3 DNA: TGTGCCAGCAGTGTTCCGACAGAGCTAAATCAGCCCCAGCATTTT. This gives the protein CASSVPTELNQPQHF.

This clone was observed a few times. The chain recombines TRBV28 with TRBJ2-4; the D gene is possibly TRBD1 (6 bases). The CDR3 runs 15 residues. The germline V gene encodes CDR1 MDHEN and CDR2 SYDVKM. V shed 4 bases and J shed 1 base, with 11 bases lying between them. The chain's CDR3 is CASSSLQGAKNIQYF. CDR3 DNA: TGTGCCAGCAGTTCCTTGCAGGGGGCCAAAAACATTCAGTACTTC. The full variable domain, completed using reference TRBV28 and TRBJ2-4, is DVKVTQSSRYLVKRTGEKVFLECVQDMDHENMFWYRQDPGLGLRLIYFSYDVKMKEKGDIPEGYSVSREKKERFSLILESASTNQTSMYLCASSSLQGAKNIQYFGAGTRLSVL.

This sequence joins TRBV2 and TRBJ1-5; 9 positions agree with TRBD1. This CDR3 has 15 amino acids. Germline V gives CDR1 SNHLY, CDR2 FYNNEI. Trimming took 11 bases from V and 4 from J; bases not matched to a gene: 12. CDR3 in DNA: TGTGCCTCTGGGGGGACAGGGATGGCAAATCAGCCCCAGCATTTT. The encoded protein is CASGGTGMANQPQHF.

The gene calls are TRBV9 and TRBJ2-5; D is ambiguous. The germline V and J ends were trimmed by 4 bases and 5 bases, with 15 bases remaining between them. The CDR3 contains 14 residues. CDR1 and CDR2 (germline): SGDLS, YYNGEE. CDR3 amino acids: CASSHSFSLETQYF. CDR3 DNA sequence: TGTGCCAGCAGCCACAGTTTCTCACTGGAGACCCAGTACTTC.

This chain uses TRBV5-8 with TRBJ2-1; 11 positions match TRBD2. Germline loops: CDR1 SGHTS, CDR2 YDEGEE. The CDR3 has 16 residues. After removal of 0 bases from V and 10 bases from J, the junction contained 9 bases not matched to a gene. This CDR3 is CASSLAALAGGLEQFF. CDR3 in DNA: TGTGCCAGCAGCTTGGCAGCTCTAGCGGGAGGATTGGAGCAGTTCTTC.

The gene calls are TRBV19 and TRBJ1-5; D is unresolved. Deletions cut 7 bases from V and 6 bases from J, with 19 bases between. This CDR3 contains 15 residues. Germline-derived CDR1 and CDR2 are LNHDA and SQIVND (reference sequence). The CDR3 DNA is TGTGCCAGTACAATGGACCCGGGAGGGAGTCAGCCCCAGCATTTT. It specifies CASTMDPGGSQPQHF.

The gene calls are TRBV2 and TRBJ1-5; TRBD1 aligns across 7 bases. Trimming cost V 6 bases and J 0 bases; bases outside gene matches: 5. The CDR3 is 15 amino acids. Germline loops: CDR1 SNHLY, CDR2 FYNNEI. This chain's CDR3 is CASSRDSHSNQPQHF. As DNA, the CDR3 is TGTGCCAGCAGCCGGGACAGCCATAGCAATCAGCCCCAGCATTTT.

The gene calls are TRBV13 and TRBJ2-4; 7 nucleotides match TRBD2. This CDR3 is 15 amino acids long. Germline CDR1 is PRHDT and CDR2 is FYEKMQ (reference sequence). The V gene end was trimmed by 2 bases and the J gene end by 13 bases; junction bases not matched to a gene: 14. CDR3 nucleotides: TGTGCCAGCAGCTTAAGCCTGGGGGGGAATTCTAAACAGTACTTC. This sequence encodes CASSLSLGGNSKQYF.

This rearrangement joins TRBV9 to TRBJ2-1; 7 bases fit TRBD2. CDR1 and CDR2 (germline): SGDLS, YYNGEE. The CDR3 consists of 14 residues. V lost 6 bases and J lost 7; bases outside the gene matches: 10. CDR3 residues: CASTNSGIRNEQFF. CDR3 in DNA: TGTGCCAGCACCAACAGCGGGATAAGGAATGAGCAGTTCTTC.

This chain uses TRBV27 with TRBJ2-6, with a weak D call TRBD1 (5 bases). Germline V gene lookup returns CDR1 MNHEY and CDR2 SMNVEV (reference sequence). V shed 6 bases and J shed 0 bases, with 21 bases lying between them. The CDR3 totals 19 residues. The CDR3 spells CASSPHRQSAASGANVLTF. The CDR3 nucleotides read TGTGCCAGCAGCCCACACCGACAGTCGGCTGCCTCTGGGGCCAACGTCCTGACTTTC.

The gene calls are TRBV5-1 and TRBJ1-6, with TRBD1 as a possible D gene (5 bases). The CDR3 is 17 residues long. The germline V and J ends were trimmed by 2 bases and 11 bases, with 23 bases remaining between them. Germline V gene data show CDR1 as SGHRS and CDR2 as YFSETQ. CDR3 sequence: CASSLGPPGQSPTPLHF. The CDR3 nucleotides are TGCGCCAGCAGCTTAGGCCCCCCAGGACAAAGCCCTACACCCCTCCACTTT.

The J gene is TRBJ2-1, the V gene TRBV20-1; TRBD2 aligns across 10 bases. With 5 bases clipped from V and 0 bases from J, the junction kept 13 bases outside the gene matches. The CDR3 runs to 18 residues. Germline V gene sequence: CDR1 DFQATT, CDR2 SNEGSKA (reference sequence). CDR3 DNA: TGCAGTGCTGGTGGACTAGCGGACGAAAGCCGCTCCTACAATGAGCAGTTCTTC. Translating it yields CSAGGLADESRSYNEQFF.

The chain links TRBV14 to TRBJ2-5; TRBD2 matches at 10 bases. CDR3 size: 16 residues. Germline CDR1 reads SGHDN; CDR2 reads FVKESK. V lost 3 bases and J lost 4; bases outside the gene matches: 8. CDR3 region: CASSQPKTSGLETQYF. The CDR3, as DNA: TGTGCCAGCAGCCAGCCCAAGACTAGCGGGTTAGAGACCCAGTACTTC.

This chain joins TRBV6-2 or TRBV6-3 and TRBJ2-7; TRBD2 matches 8 bases. The CDR3 extends over 14 amino acids. With 0 bases clipped from V and 6 bases from J, the junction kept 4 bases outside the gene matches. CDR1 and CDR2 from the germline V gene are MNHEY and SVGEGT. The CDR3 region is CASSYSPAGGEQYV. The DNA of the CDR3 is TGTGCCAGCAGTTACTCTCCCGCGGGGGGCGAGCAGTACGTC.

This chain uses TRBV19 with TRBJ2-7; weak D call: TRBD1 (5 bases). V gave up 4 bases and J gave up 2 bases, with 18 bases separating them. There are 16 residues in the CDR3. In germline, CDR1 is LNHDA, CDR2 SQIVND (reference sequence). The CDR3: CASSTYRLGHTYEQYV. CDR3 bases: TGTGCCAGTAGTACCTACAGGCTGGGCCACACCTACGAGCAGTACGTC.

The chain carries TRBV28 and TRBJ1-1; TRBD1 is a possible D gene (6 bases). The V gene lost 8 bases and the J gene lost 2 bases, with 15 bases spanning the gap. Germline loops: CDR1 MDHEN, CDR2 SYDVKM. CDR3 size: 14 residues. The CDR3 nucleotides are TGTGCCAGCGGACTCGTAGGGGGTAACACTGAAGCTTTCTTT. Its translation is CASGLVGGNTEAFF.

The V call is TRBV6-5, the J call TRBJ1-3; TRBD1 is a possible D gene (5 bases). The CDR3 covers 14 residues. V was clipped by 7 bases and J by 0 bases, with 10 bases between them. Germline CDR1 reads MNHEY; CDR2 reads SVGAGI. As DNA, the CDR3 is TGTGCCAGCATCCAGGGCTACTCTGGAAACACCATATATTTT. Protein: CASIQGYSGNTIYF.

This chain connects TRBV27 to TRBJ2-3; tentative D call: TRBD1 (5 bases). CDR1 and CDR2 from the germline V gene are MNHEY and SMNVEV (reference sequence). V lost 3 bases, J lost 7 bases, and 14 bases lay in between. The CDR3 has 14 residues. The CDR3 is CASSLKPSGNTQYF. The CDR3 DNA is TGTGCCAGCAGTTTGAAACCATCAGGGAATACGCAGTATTTT.

The chain recombines TRBV27 with TRBJ1-2; D ambiguous. CDR1 is MNHEY and CDR2 is SMNVEV in the germline V gene (reference sequence). Trimming took off 7 bases at V and 3 bases at J, with 12 bases between the two ends. The CDR3 loop spans 13 amino acids. The DNA of the CDR3 is TGTGCCAGCAAGTTACGCCAGGACTATGGCTACACCTTC. It codes for CASKLRQDYGYTF.

CDR3 bases: TGTGCCAGCAGCGACTATGGCTACACCTTC. It encodes CASSDYGYTF. V gene TRBV12-3 or TRBV12-4 combines with J gene TRBJ1-2; D gene ambiguous. V lost 6 bases and J 3 bases, leaving 2 bases between the germline ends. The CDR3 spans 10 residues.

This clone was counted only a few times. The rearrangement uses TRBV10-3 and TRBJ1-2; TRBD1 aligns across 7 bases. Germline CDR1 is ENHRY and CDR2 is SYGVKD. The CDR3 spans 11 residues. The V gene end was trimmed by 8 bases and the J gene end by 12 bases; junction bases not matched to a gene: 9. The CDR3 is CAIGPDRADTF. CDR3 bases: TGTGCCATCGGCCCCGACAGGGCGGACACCTTC.

V usage is TRBV25-1 and J usage is TRBJ1-3, with D perhaps TRBD1 (6 bases). The length of the CDR3 is 15 residues. Between the trimmed V and J ends, which lost 3 bases and 4 bases, there was a span of 13 bases. From germline, CDR1 is MGHDK and CDR2 SYGVNS. Here the CDR3 DNA reads TGTGCCAGCAGTGACCCACGGACAGCGGGAAACACCATATATTTT. It encodes CASSDPRTAGNTIYF. The entire variable domain, with the rest obtained from reference TRBV25-1 and TRBJ1-3, is as follows: EADIYQTPRYLVIGTGKKITLECSQTMGHDKMYWYQQDPGMELHLIHYSYGVNSTEKGDLSSESTVSRIRTEHFPLTLESARPSHTSQYLCASSDPRTAGNTIYFGEGSWLTVV.

The DNA of the CDR3 is TGCGCCAGCAGCCAAGAGCAGGGCCACGGACCGTACAATGAGCAGTTCTTC. Its protein is CASSQEQGHGPYNEQFF. The V call is TRBV4-1, the J call TRBJ2-1, with D tentatively TRBD1 (5 bases). With 0 bases removed from V and 4 bases from J, the gap between germline ends came to 16 bases. This CDR3 has 17 residues. Germline lookup yields CDR1 MGHRA and CDR2 YSYEKL.